The T cell receptor beta chain under discussion was sequenced for a study of cytomegalovirus exposure and HLA in healthy donors. Both 60 Vbeta primers and 13 Jbeta primers went into the PCR. Clones were read by immunoSEQ multiplex PCR, and TCRdb kept only the in-frame ones, dropping some. The data hold around 230,000 clones, with about 80% observed a single time. Germline V CDR1 and CDR2: GTSNPN, SVGIG (reference sequence). This CDR3 contains 13 residues. V lost 2 bases and J 5 bases, leaving 12 bases between the germline ends. General observations from the study: CMV antigen specificity was confirmed in vitro for a few CMV-associated chains. Some TCR beta chains (roughly 150 of them) were listed as cytomegalovirus-associated.

This clone has just a few counts. Its antigen is not known. The J gene is TRBJ2-5, the V gene TRBV30; D perhaps matches TRBD1 (6 bases). Source material: PBMCs. The receptor's source is a man aged 35 to 55 in good health and CMV-seropositive. CDR3 residues: CAWSRRQGETQYF. CDR3 nucleotide sequence: TGTGCCTGGAGTCGTCGGCAGGGGGAGACCCAGTACTTC. Complete variable domain (other parts from reference TRBV30 and TRBJ2-5): SQTIHQWPATLVQPVGSPLSLECTVEGTSNPNLYWYRQAAGRGLQLLFYSVGIGQISSEVPQNLSASRPQDRQFILSSKKLLLSDSGFYLCAWSRRQGETQYFGPGTRLLVL.